These 16 T cell receptor beta chains share one sample of origin, sequenced in a study of neurological immune-mediated disorders. In TCRdb, the 5' RACE reads were re-called with MiXCR into one record per CDR3 protein. The sample has 50,000 to 70,000 distinct CDR3 sequences; approximately 11% are singletons. Input material: PBMCs. All receptors come from a woman in her sixties with HTLV-1-associated myelopathy (HAM/TSP).

This clonotype occurred many times. The V and J genes are TRBV28 and TRBJ2-7; possibly TRBD1 or TRBD2 for D (6 bases each). The ends were cut back, 2 bases at V and 4 bases at J, with 9 bases in the middle. CDR1 is MDHEN and CDR2 is SYDVKM in the germline V gene. This CDR3 region has 13 residues. CDR3 loop: CASSLGGPYEQYF. For the CDR3, the DNA is TGTGCCAGCAGTTTAGGGGGGCCGTACGAGCAGTACTTC.

This clonotype has just a few counts. The genes are TRBV12-1 and TRBJ1-1. TRBV12-1 has pseudogene status. This CDR3 region has 14 residues. This chain's CDR3 is CASSLRVGNTEAFF. The CDR3 DNA sequence: TGTGCCAGCAGCTTAAGGGTTGGGAACACTGAAGCTTTCTTT.

This clonotype was recorded at least ten times. The chain has TRBV6-1 and TRBJ2-7, with a weak D call TRBD1 (5 bases). The CDR3 has 14 amino acids. Germline V gives CDR1 MNHNS, CDR2 SASEGT. V lost 2 bases and J 3 bases, leaving 11 bases between the germline ends. CDR3 amino acids: CASSERQGGYEQYF. CDR3 sequence (DNA): TGTGCCAGCAGTGAAAGGCAGGGTGGCTACGAGCAGTACTTC.

At least ten counts were recorded for this clonotype. The genes are TRBV4-1 and TRBJ1-5; D is unresolved. The germline V gene encodes CDR1 MGHRA and CDR2 YSYEKL. CDR3 length equals 16 residues. Trimming removed 2 bases at V and 4 bases at J, with 15 bases between. The CDR3 sequence: CASSQPGSSPNQPQHF. DNA of the CDR3: TGCGCCAGCAGCCAACCGGGGTCTTCCCCGAATCAGCCCCAGCATTTT.

J is TRBJ2-7 and V is TRBV5-1; 12 bases are a match to TRBD2. Germline values: CDR1 SGHRS, CDR2 YFSETQ. J gave up 4 bases and V 5 bases, and 7 bases lay outside the gene matches. This CDR3 contains 15 residues. The CDR3 reads CASRSTSGRHYEQYF. The CDR3, as DNA: TGCGCCAGCAGATCGACTAGCGGGAGACATTACGAGCAGTACTTC.

This clonotype was found many times. The chain has TRBV6-5 and TRBJ2-7; a possible D gene is TRBD2 (7 bases). Trimming shortened V by 0 bases and J by 7 bases, and 13 bases separated the two germline ends. From germline, CDR1 is MNHEY and CDR2 SVGAGI. The CDR3 is made up of 14 amino acids. CDR3 amino acids: CASSYSAGAEEQYF. CDR3 sequence (DNA): TGTGCCAGCAGTTACTCGGCGGGGGCGGAAGAGCAGTACTTC.

At least ten counts were recorded for this clonotype. The chain uses TRBV5-1 and TRBJ2-1; tentative D call: TRBD2 (6 bases). CDR3 length: 13 residues. Trimming stripped 4 bases from V and 5 bases from J, with 10 bases between. Germline CDR1 SGHRS, CDR2 YFSETQ. Here the CDR3 reads CASSREPHNEQFF. CDR3 in DNA: TGCGCCAGCAGCCGGGAGCCCCACAATGAGCAGTTCTTC.

This clonotype has at least ten counts. The chain has TRBV5-5 and TRBJ2-1; 12 bases map to TRBD1. Per the germline V gene, CDR1 is SGHKS and CDR2 is YYEKEE (reference sequence). This CDR3 contains 16 residues. The V gene end was trimmed by 2 bases and the J gene end by 9 bases; junction bases not matched to a gene: 9. The CDR3 DNA is TGTGCCAGCAGCTTATCCCCCGGGACAGGGGGCTTTGAGCAGTTCTTC. Its protein product is CASSLSPGTGGFEQFF.

This clonotype was detected only a few times. The rearrangement joins TRBV9 to TRBJ1-2; D not resolved. CDR1 and CDR2 from the germline V gene are SGDLS and YYNGEE. The CDR3 extends over 16 amino acids. Trimming pared 0 bases from V and 2 bases from J, leaving 14 bases between. In nucleotides, the CDR3 is TGTGCCAGCAGCGTAGCGGTCACCCCGTCCAACTATGGCTACACCTTC. It encodes CASSVAVTPSNYGYTF. The whole variable domain, filled in from reference TRBV9 and TRBJ1-2, reads DSGVTQTPKHLITATGQRVTLRCSPRSGDLSVYWYQQSLDQGLQFLIQYYNGEERAKGNILERFSAQQFPDLHSELNLSSLELGDSALYFCASSVAVTPSNYGYTFGSGTRLTVV.

This clonotype turned up a few times. The gene calls are TRBV18 and TRBJ1-5; TRBD1 aligns across 9 bases. This CDR3 has 14 residues. Unmatched junction bases numbered 3, after V lost 2 bases and J lost 7 bases. Germline CDR1 and CDR2: KGHSH and LQKENI. The CDR3 reads CASSPEGQGQPQHF. The CDR3 nucleotides read TGTGCCAGCTCACCAGAGGGACAGGGACAGCCCCAGCATTTT.

This clonotype has a count of ten or more. The CDR3 sequence is CASSLPGNQPQHF. The CDR3 DNA reads TGTGCCAGTAGTCTCCCGGGAAATCAGCCCCAGCATTTT. The chain recombines TRBV19 with TRBJ1-5, with no clear D. Germline V gene sequence: CDR1 LNHDA, CDR2 SQIVND (reference sequence). The germline V and J ends were trimmed by 5 bases and 4 bases, with 9 bases remaining between them. This CDR3 contains 13 residues.

This clonotype was counted many times. The genes are TRBV5-1 and TRBJ2-2; the D is unclear. Deletions cut 4 bases from V and 5 bases from J, with 15 bases between. From germline, CDR1 is SGHRS and CDR2 YFSETQ. The CDR3 contains 15 residues. The CDR3 is CASSLFITSTGELFF. The CDR3 DNA reads TGCGCCAGCAGCCTCTTTATTACATCGACCGGGGAGCTGTTTTTT. The full variable domain, in which reference TRBV5-1 and TRBJ2-2 provide the parts outside the CDR3, is KAGVTQTPRYLIKTRGQQVTLSCSPISGHRSVSWYQQTPGQGLQFLFEYFSETQRNKGNFPGRFSGRQFSNSRSEMNVSTLELGDSALYLCASSLFITSTGELFFGEGSRLTVL.

CDR3 sequence: CASSATSGEQETQYF. The CDR3 DNA is TGCGCCAGCAGCGCAACTAGCGGGGAACAAGAGACCCAGTACTTC. J is TRBJ2-5 and V is TRBV5-1; 10 bases agree with TRBD2. The V and J ends lost 4 bases and 2 bases, in that order; junction bases with no gene match: 5. The CDR3 spans 15 residues. In germline, CDR1 is SGHRS, CDR2 YFSETQ.

This clonotype was found many times. The chain recombines TRBV5-1 with TRBJ2-1; 8 bases agree with TRBD2. Germline V gene data show CDR1 as SGHRS and CDR2 as YFSETQ. The CDR3 covers 15 residues. The V gene end was trimmed by 0 bases and the J gene end by 7 bases; junction bases not matched to a gene: 6. CDR3 region: CASSLGGTRGNEQFF. CDR3 coding DNA: TGCGCCAGCAGCTTGGGGGGGACTAGGGGGAATGAGCAGTTCTTC.

There are many counts of this clonotype. The chain employs TRBV29-1 and TRBJ1-1; D is undetermined. The length of the CDR3 is 14 residues. Trimming left V 0 bases short and J 8 bases short, with 16 bases between. CDR1 and CDR2 from the germline V gene are SQVTM and ANQGSEA. Here the CDR3 reads CSVEEFALGREAFF. The CDR3 bases are TGCAGCGTTGAAGAGTTCGCACTCGGCCGAGAAGCTTTCTTT.

This clonotype was picked up many times. The gene calls are TRBV3-1 and TRBJ2-7; D tentatively reads TRBD1 or TRBD2 (5 bases each). Germline V CDR1 and CDR2: LGHDT, YNNKEL (reference sequence). The CDR3 sequence is 14 residues long. Trimming took off 4 bases at V and 7 bases at J, with 17 bases between the two ends. The CDR3 loop reads CASSPPGRWEEQYF. In nucleotides, the CDR3 is TGTGCCAGCAGCCCCCCGGGACGTTGGGAGGAGCAGTACTTC.